The present entry profiles one T cell receptor beta chain with its context. A read error may account for a junction end that differs from germline. The entry originates in a study of blood T cell repertoires in COVID-19. Study-wide background: Researchers got acute and convalescent COVID-19 samples from the United States, Italy and Spain.

Clones were read by immunoSEQ multiplex PCR, and TCRdb kept only the in-frame ones, dropping some. The sample holds about 94,000 clones; 60% to 85% are singletons and the top ten take roughly 45%. CDR3 length equals 15 residues. CDR1 and CDR2 from the germline V gene are LNHNV and YYDKDF (reference sequence). Sequencing was carried out using peripheral blood. This TCR was sampled from a human donor in a cohort sampled during active COVID-19. The rearrangement uses TRBV15 and TRBJ1-1, with D possibly matching TRBD1 (6 bases). The CDR3 nucleotides read TGTGCCACCAGCCGAGAAGGAGGGGGGGTCACTGAAGCTTTCTTT. This gives the protein CATSREGGGVTEAFF.